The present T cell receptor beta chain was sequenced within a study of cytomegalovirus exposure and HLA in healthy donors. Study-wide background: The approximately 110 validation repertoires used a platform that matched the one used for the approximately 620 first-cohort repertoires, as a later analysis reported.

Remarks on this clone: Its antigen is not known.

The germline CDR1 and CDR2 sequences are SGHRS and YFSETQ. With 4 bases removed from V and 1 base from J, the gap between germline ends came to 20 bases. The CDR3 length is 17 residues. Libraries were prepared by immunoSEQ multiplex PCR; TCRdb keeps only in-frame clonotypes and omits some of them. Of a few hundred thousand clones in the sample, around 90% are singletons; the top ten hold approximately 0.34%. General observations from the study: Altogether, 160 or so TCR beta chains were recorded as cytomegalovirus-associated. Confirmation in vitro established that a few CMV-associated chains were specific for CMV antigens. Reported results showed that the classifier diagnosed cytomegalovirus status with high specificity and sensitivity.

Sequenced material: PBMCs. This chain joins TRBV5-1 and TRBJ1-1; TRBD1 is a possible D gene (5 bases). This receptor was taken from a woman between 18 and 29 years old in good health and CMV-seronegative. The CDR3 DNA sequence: TGCGCCAGCAGCCACGGGTATAACAGGAGGGAGAACACTGAAGCTTTCTTT. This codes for CASSHGYNRRENTEAFF.